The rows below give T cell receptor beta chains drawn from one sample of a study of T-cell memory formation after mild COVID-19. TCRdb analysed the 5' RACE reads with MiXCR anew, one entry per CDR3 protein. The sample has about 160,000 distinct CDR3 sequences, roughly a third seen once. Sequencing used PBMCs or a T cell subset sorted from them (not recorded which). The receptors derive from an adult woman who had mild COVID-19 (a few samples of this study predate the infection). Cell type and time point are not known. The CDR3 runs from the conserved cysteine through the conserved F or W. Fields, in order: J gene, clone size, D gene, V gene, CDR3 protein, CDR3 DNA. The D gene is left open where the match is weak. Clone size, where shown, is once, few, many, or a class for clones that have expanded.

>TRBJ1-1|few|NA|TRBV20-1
CSARGLRQGNTEAFF
TGCAGTGCTAGAGGGTTACGGCAGGGGAACACTGAAGCTTTCTTT
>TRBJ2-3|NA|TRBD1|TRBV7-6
CASSLGGAGGFWTDTQYF
TGTGCCAGCAGCCTCGGTGGTGCAGGGGGTTTTTGGACAGATACGCAGTATTTT
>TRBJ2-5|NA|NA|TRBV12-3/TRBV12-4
CASSFAGLETQYF
TGTGCCAGCAGTTTTGCGGGGCTAGAGACCCAGTACTTC
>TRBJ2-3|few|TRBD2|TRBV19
CASSIRAGPSTDTQYF
TGTGCCAGTAGTATAAGAGCGGGGCCTAGCACAGATACGCAGTATTTT
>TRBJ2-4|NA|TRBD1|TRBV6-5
CASSPGTGVRNIQYF
TGTGCCAGCAGTCCCGGGACAGGGGTGCGGAACATTCAGTACTTC
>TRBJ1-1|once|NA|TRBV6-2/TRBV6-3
CASRSQGGGTEAFF
TGTGCCAGCAGGTCTCAGGGAGGCGGCACTGAAGCTTTCTTT
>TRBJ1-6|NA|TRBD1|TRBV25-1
CASSVRQGANSPLHF
TGTGCCAGCAGTGTGAGACAGGGGGCAAATTCACCCCTCCACTTT
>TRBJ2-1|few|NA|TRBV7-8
CASSLRVATPPGNEQFF
TGTGCCAGCAGCTTACGGGTGGCAACCCCCCCGGGCAATGAGCAGTTCTTC
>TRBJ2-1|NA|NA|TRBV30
CAWSRLSGVGNEQFF
TGTGCCTGGAGCAGGCTGTCCGGGGTAGGCAATGAGCAGTTCTTC
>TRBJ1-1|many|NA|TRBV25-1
CASGGTSSGAFF
TGTGCCAGCGGAGGGACATCTTCGGGGGCTTTCTTT
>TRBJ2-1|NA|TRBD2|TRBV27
CASSKLAGGSYNEQFF
TGTGCCAGCAGTAAGTTAGCGGGAGGTTCCTACAATGAGCAGTTCTTC
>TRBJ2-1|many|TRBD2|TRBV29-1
CSVDGRLAGFNNEQFF
TGCAGCGTCGACGGGAGACTAGCGGGGTTCAACAATGAGCAGTTCTTC
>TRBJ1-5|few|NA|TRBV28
CASRRPGQPQHF
TGTGCCAGCAGACGCCCGGGTCAGCCCCAGCATTTT
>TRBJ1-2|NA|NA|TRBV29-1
CSVDETGRGTYGYTF
TGCAGCGTTGACGAAACGGGCAGGGGCACCTATGGCTACACCTTC
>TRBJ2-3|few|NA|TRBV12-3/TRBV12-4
CASSRGRSDTQYF
TGTGCCAGCAGCCGAGGCAGGTCAGATACGCAGTATTTT
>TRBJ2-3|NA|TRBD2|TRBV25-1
CASAPTSGTSTDTQYF
TGTGCCAGCGCACCAACTAGCGGGACTAGCACAGATACGCAGTATTTT
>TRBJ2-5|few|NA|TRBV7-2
CASSLGKGYKETQYF
TGTGCCAGCAGCTTAGGAAAAGGGTATAAGGAGACCCAGTACTTC
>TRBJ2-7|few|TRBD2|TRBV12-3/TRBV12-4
CASSSASGSLQQYF
TGTGCCAGCAGTTCGGCTAGCGGGAGTTTACAGCAGTACTTC
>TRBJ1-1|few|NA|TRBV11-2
CASSLVRGTEAFF
TGTGCCAGCAGCTTAGTACGGGGCACTGAAGCTTTCTTT
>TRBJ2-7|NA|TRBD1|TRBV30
CAWKGQGVEQYF
TGTGCCTGGAAGGGGCAGGGGGTCGAGCAGTACTTC
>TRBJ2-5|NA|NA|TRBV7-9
CASSSQGFVETQYF
TGTGCCAGCAGCTCCCAGGGCTTTGTAGAGACCCAGTACTTC
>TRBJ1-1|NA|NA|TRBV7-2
CASIIGQGHTEAFF
TGTGCCAGCATCATAGGGCAGGGCCACACTGAAGCTTTCTTT
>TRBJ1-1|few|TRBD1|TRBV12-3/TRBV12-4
CASTLTGLNTEAFF
TGTGCCAGCACTTTGACAGGGTTGAACACTGAAGCTTTCTTT
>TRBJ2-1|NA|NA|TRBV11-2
CASSHRDPEQFF
TGTGCCAGCAGCCACCGGGACCCCGAGCAGTTCTTC
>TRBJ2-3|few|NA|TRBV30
CAWSVMGQGADTQYF
TGTGCCTGGAGTGTTATGGGCCAGGGTGCAGATACGCAGTATTTT
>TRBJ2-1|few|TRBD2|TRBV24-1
CATTGGYYNEQFF
TGTGCCACCACCGGGGGGTACTACAATGAGCAGTTCTTC
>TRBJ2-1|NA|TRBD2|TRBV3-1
CASSQERLAGNNEQFF
TGTGCCAGCAGCCAAGAACGGCTAGCGGGCAACAATGAGCAGTTCTTC
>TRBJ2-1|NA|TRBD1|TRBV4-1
CASSRGQGNEQFF
TGCGCCAGCAGCCGTGGACAGGGCAATGAGCAGTTCTTC
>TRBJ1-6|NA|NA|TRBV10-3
CAISESGIQGGSPLHF
TGTGCCATCAGTGAGTCGGGTATACAGGGTGGCTCACCCCTCCACTTT
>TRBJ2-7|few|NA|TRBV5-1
CASSAPGLGEQYF
TGCGCCAGCAGCGCACCCGGTTTAGGCGAGCAGTACTTC
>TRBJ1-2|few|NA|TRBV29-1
CSVSRGLYGYTF
TGCAGCGTTTCCCGGGGTCTCTATGGCTACACCTTC
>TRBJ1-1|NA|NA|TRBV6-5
CASSYRRLNTEAFF
TGTGCCAGCAGTTACAGGCGTTTGAACACTGAAGCTTTCTTT
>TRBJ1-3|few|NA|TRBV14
CASSRGNTIYF
TGTGCCAGCAGCCGAGGAAACACCATATATTTT
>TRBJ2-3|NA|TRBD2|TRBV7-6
CASSGWTSGTDTQYF
TGTGCCAGCAGCGGTTGGACTAGCGGCACAGATACGCAGTATTTT
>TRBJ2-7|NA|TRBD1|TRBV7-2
CASSPDYRGHTYEQYF
TGTGCCAGCAGCCCCGACTACAGGGGTCATACCTACGAGCAGTACTTC
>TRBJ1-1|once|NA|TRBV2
CASSEDTGMNTEAFF
TGTGCCAGCAGTGAAGATACTGGGATGAACACTGAAGCTTTCTTT
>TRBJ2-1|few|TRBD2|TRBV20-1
CSARGASGMVYEQFF
TGCAGTGCCCGAGGGGCTAGCGGGATGGTGTATGAGCAGTTCTTC
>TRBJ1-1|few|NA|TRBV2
CASSKEAFTEAFF
TGTGCCAGCAGCAAGGAAGCTTTCACTGAAGCTTTCTTT
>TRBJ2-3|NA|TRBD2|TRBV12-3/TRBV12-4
CASSLSVAGAPDTQYF
TGTGCCAGCAGTTTGTCCGTAGCGGGGGCCCCAGATACGCAGTATTTT
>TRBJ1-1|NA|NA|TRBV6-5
CASSEGRNTEAFF
TGTGCCAGCAGCGAGGGGAGGAACACTGAAGCTTTCTTT
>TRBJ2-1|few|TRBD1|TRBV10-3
CAISGQGENEQFF
TGTGCCATCTCCGGACAGGGGGAGAATGAGCAGTTCTTC
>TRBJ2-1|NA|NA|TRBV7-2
CASSLAGVWTENNEQFF
TGTGCCAGCAGCTTAGCGGGTGTCTGGACGGAGAACAATGAGCAGTTCTTC
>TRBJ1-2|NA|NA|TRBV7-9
CASSFTRADYGYTF
TGTGCCAGCAGCTTCACGCGGGCCGACTATGGCTACACCTTC
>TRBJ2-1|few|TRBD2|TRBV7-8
CASSPWTSGGIEQFF
TGTGCCAGCAGCCCATGGACTAGCGGGGGGATTGAGCAGTTCTTC
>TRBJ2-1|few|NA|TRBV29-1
CSAAGLLNNEQFF
TGCAGCGCTGCGGGCCTGCTGAACAATGAGCAGTTCTTC
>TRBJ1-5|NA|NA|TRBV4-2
CASSQEGGWQPQHF
TGTGCCAGCAGCCAAGAGGGGGGCTGGCAGCCCCAGCATTTT
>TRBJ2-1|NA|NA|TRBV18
CASSPVGLTLGNEQFF
TGTGCCAGCTCACCCGTGGGACTTACCCTCGGAAATGAGCAGTTCTTC
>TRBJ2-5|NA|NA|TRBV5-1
CASSRTGLTSVVETQYF
TGCGCCAGCAGCCGCACCGGATTGACTAGTGTGGTGGAGACCCAGTACTTC
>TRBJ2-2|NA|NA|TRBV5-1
CASSFGHRVDGELFF
TGCGCCAGCAGCTTCGGACACCGCGTTGACGGGGAGCTGTTTTTT
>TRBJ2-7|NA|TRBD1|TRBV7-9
CASSSGDRFREQYF
TGTGCCAGCAGCTCAGGGGACAGGTTTCGGGAGCAGTACTTC
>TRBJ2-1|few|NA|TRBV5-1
CASSLGTVNEQFF
TGCGCCAGCAGCTTGGGGACAGTCAATGAGCAGTTCTTC
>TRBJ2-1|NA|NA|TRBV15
CATSRVFDDNEQFF
TGTGCCACCAGCAGAGTGTTTGATGACAATGAGCAGTTCTTC
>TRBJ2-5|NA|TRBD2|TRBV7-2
CASSLRTGRAQETQYF
TGTGCCAGCAGCTTAAGGACCGGGAGGGCCCAAGAGACCCAGTACTTC
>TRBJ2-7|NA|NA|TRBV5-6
CASSLVSRDPDEQYF
TGTGCCAGCAGCTTGGTTTCCAGGGATCCGGACGAGCAGTACTTC
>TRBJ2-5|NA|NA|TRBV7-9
CASSLGDGTQYF
TGTGCCAGCAGCTTAGGTGATGGGACCCAGTACTTC
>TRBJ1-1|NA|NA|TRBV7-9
CASRQGNTEAFF
TGTGCCTCCCGCCAAGGAAACACTGAAGCTTTCTTT
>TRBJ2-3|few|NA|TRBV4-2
CASSPRPQGSTDTQYF
TGTGCCAGCAGCCCCCGCCCACAGGGTAGCACAGATACGCAGTATTTT
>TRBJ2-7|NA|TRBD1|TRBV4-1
CASSQATGTGKNEQYF
TGCGCCAGCAGCCAAGCGACCGGGACAGGGAAAAACGAGCAGTACTTC
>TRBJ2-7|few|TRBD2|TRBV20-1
CSATSGTSGYEQYF
TGCAGTGCTACTTCCGGGACTAGCGGCTACGAGCAGTACTTC
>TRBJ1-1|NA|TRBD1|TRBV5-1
CASSQGQEAAEAFF
TGCGCCAGCAGCCAGGGACAGGAAGCTGCGGAAGCTTTCTTT